This passage covers 7 T cell receptor beta chains from one sample sequenced in a study of shared clonotypes between healthy human individuals. As defined, naive CD8 cells were CD45RO-negative and positively selected for CCR7, with terminally differentiated effector memory CD45RA+ cells excluded. Repertoires were generated with immunoSEQ multiplex PCR, while TCRdb's copy carries only in-frame clones and drops some. The sample consists of fewer than 700,000 clones, roughly 95% of them appearing once. Sequencing input: naive CD8+ T cells sorted from blood. These receptors were obtained from a woman aged 25-40 years in good health.

The chain links TRBV6-5 to TRBJ1-2; D is possibly TRBD1 (6 bases). The CDR3 spans 13 residues. Germline V gene sequence: CDR1 MNHEY, CDR2 SVGAGI. Trimming removed 5 bases at V and 8 bases at J, with 15 bases between. In DNA form, the CDR3 reads TGTGCCAGCAGTCCCGGGGCCGGGGGCGGCTACACCTTC. Its protein product is CASSPGAGGGYTF.

The genes are TRBV5-1 and TRBJ1-2; TRBD1 agrees at 11 bases. The length of the CDR3 is 14 residues. J was trimmed by 7 bases and V by 3 bases; bases with no gene match: 5. CDR1 is SGHRS and CDR2 is YFSETQ in the germline V gene. The CDR3 spells CASSSPGTGGGYTF. The CDR3 bases are TGCGCCAGCAGCTCACCCGGGACAGGGGGTGGCTACACCTTC.

The chain joins TRBV6-5 to TRBJ2-3; maybe TRBD1 (5 bases). V lost 6 bases, J lost 5 bases, and 12 bases lay in between. Germline V gives CDR1 MNHEY, CDR2 SVGAGI. The CDR3 runs to 13 residues. The CDR3 DNA reads TGTGCCAGCAGCCCTCACAGGCGAGATACGCAGTATTTT. Amino acid sequence: CASSPHRRDTQYF.

The rearrangement uses TRBV5-8 and TRBJ2-5; D remains ambiguous. Germline V gene data show CDR1 as SGHTS and CDR2 as YDEGEE. The CDR3 is 17 amino acids. The V and J ends lost 0 bases and 5 bases respectively, with 20 bases between them. The CDR3 here is CASSLGGAGWGRETQYF. Here the CDR3 DNA reads TGTGCCAGCAGCTTGGGCGGAGCAGGTTGGGGTCGGGAGACCCAGTACTTC.

The chain links TRBV7-9 to TRBJ1-4; D is ambiguous. There are 14 residues in the CDR3. Trimming pared 1 base from V and 8 bases from J, leaving 11 bases between. Germline assignment: CDR1 SEHNR and CDR2 FQNEAQ (reference sequence). CDR3 residues: CASSLVGMGEKLFF. The CDR3 region has the DNA TGTGCCAGCAGCTTAGTAGGGATGGGGGAAAAACTGTTTTTT. The full variable domain, completed using reference TRBV7-9 and TRBJ1-4, is DTGVSQNPRHKITKRGQNVTFRCDPISEHNRLYWYRQTLGQGPEFLTYFQNEAQLEKSRLLSDRFSAERPKGSFSTLEIQRTEQGDSAMYLCASSLVGMGEKLFFGSGTQLSVL.

This chain uses TRBV4-1 with TRBJ1-6; D call uncertain. Germline V gene data show CDR1 as MGHRA and CDR2 as YSYEKL. Trimming took 0 bases from V and 10 from J, leaving 10 bases between them. The CDR3 is 14 amino acids. The CDR3: CASSQDDNFSPLHF. CDR3 nucleotide sequence: TGCGCCAGCAGCCAAGATGACAACTTCTCACCCCTCCACTTT.

This chain uses TRBV30 with TRBJ2-5; maybe TRBD1 (5 bases). V was pared by 5 bases and J by 5 bases, with 15 bases between. The CDR3 loop spans 13 amino acids. Germline CDR1 is GTSNPN and CDR2 is SVGIG (reference sequence). CDR3 in amino acids: CAWGFDSRETQYF. CDR3 coding DNA: TGTGCCTGGGGTTTCGACAGCCGGGAGACCCAGTACTTC.